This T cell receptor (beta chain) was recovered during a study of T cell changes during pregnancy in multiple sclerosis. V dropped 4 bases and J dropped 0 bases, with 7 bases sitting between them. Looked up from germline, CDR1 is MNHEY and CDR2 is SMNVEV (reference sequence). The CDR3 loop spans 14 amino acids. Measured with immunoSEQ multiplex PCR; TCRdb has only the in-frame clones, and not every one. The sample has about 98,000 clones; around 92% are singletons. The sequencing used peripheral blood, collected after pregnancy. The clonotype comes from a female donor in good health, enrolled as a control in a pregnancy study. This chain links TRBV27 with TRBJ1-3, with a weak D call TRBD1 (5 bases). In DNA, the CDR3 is TGTGCCAGCAGTTACGGGGGCTCTGGAAACACCATATATTTT. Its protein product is CASSYGGSGNTIYF.